The 21 T cell receptor beta chains below all came from one sample that was sequenced in a study of spatial heterogeneity in lung cancer. Time point: blood at routine non-recurrence follow-up after resection. Extraction of whole RNA from tumor, nontumor lung or frozen PBMC preceded unsorted sequencing. TCRdb itself ran the 5' RACE reads through MiXCR, one entry per CDR3 protein. The sample shows about 120,000 distinct CDR3 sequences, 9.5% to 15% of them seen only once. The sample in question was PBMCs, obtained at follow-up. These receptors all come from a male donor with early-stage non-small cell lung cancer.

The CDR3 sequence: CASLSGVGGNEQFF. CDR3 nucleotide sequence: TGTGCCAGCCTCTCGGGAGTCGGTGGAAATGAGCAGTTCTTC. The chain couples TRBV12-3 or TRBV12-4 to TRBJ2-1, with a weak D call TRBD2 (6 bases). The V gene lost 8 bases and the J gene lost 7 bases, with 18 bases spanning the gap. The CDR3 sequence is 14 residues long.

This clonotype occurred many times. The chain links TRBV2 to TRBJ2-7, with D hard to call. The CDR3 consists of 15 residues. V was clipped by 4 bases and J by 2 bases, with 15 bases between them. Looked up from germline, CDR1 is SNHLY and CDR2 is FYNNEI. CDR3 protein: CASSAARWATYEQYF. In DNA, the CDR3 is TGTGCCAGCAGTGCTGCGCGTTGGGCTACCTACGAGCAGTACTTC.

This clonotype was counted many times. The chain employs TRBV10-2 and TRBJ1-1, with TRBD1 matching 7 bases. Trimming took 4 bases from V and 5 from J; bases not matched to a gene: 4. Germline CDR1 WSHSY, CDR2 SAAADI. The CDR3 contains 13 residues. This CDR3 is CASSAQGKTEAFF. The CDR3 DNA reads TGCGCCAGCAGTGCACAGGGGAAAACTGAAGCTTTCTTT.

This clonotype has more than one count but fewer than ten. The rearrangement joins TRBV12-3 or TRBV12-4 to TRBJ1-6, with no clear D. This CDR3 is 14 amino acids long. V lost 5 bases and J lost 5, with 10 bases in between. CDR3 in amino acids: CASSITAHNSPLHF. CDR3 sequence (DNA): TGTGCCAGCAGTATCACGGCACATAATTCACCCCTCCACTTT.

This clonotype was seen only a few times. V is TRBV4-2 and J is TRBJ1-1; 8 bases agree with TRBD1. Germline trimming cut 0 bases from V and 1 base from J; bases unmatched to any gene: 4. The CDR3 loop spans 16 amino acids. Germline V lookup: CDR1 LGHNA, CDR2 YNFKEQ. CDR3 in DNA: TGTGCCAGCAGCCAAGATCGGACAGGGTGGAACACTGAAGCTTTCTTT. This gives the protein CASSQDRTGWNTEAFF.

This clonotype has ten or more counts. V usage is TRBV7-2 and J usage is TRBJ2-3, with D maybe TRBD2 (7 bases). The V gene's germline CDR1 is SGHTA and CDR2 FQGNSA. This CDR3 has 15 amino acids. Trimming shortened V by 6 bases and J by 2 bases, and 15 bases separated the two germline ends. CDR3 sequence reads: CASRGAGAPTDTQYF. CDR3 bases: TGTGCCAGCAGGGGTGCGGGGGCGCCCACAGATACGCAGTATTTT.

This clonotype appeared a few times. The chain employs TRBV11-2 and TRBJ2-3; possibly TRBD1 for D (5 bases). The germline V gene has CDR1 SGHAT and CDR2 FQNNGV. V lost 3 bases, J lost 3 bases, and 10 bases lay in between. This CDR3 has 14 residues. The CDR3, as DNA: TGTGCCAGCAGCTTGGACATCCTAACAGATACGCAGTATTTT. This codes for CASSLDILTDTQYF.

The chain links TRBV7-9 to TRBJ1-4; D unclear. CDR1 is SEHNR, CDR2 FQNEAQ, per germline (reference sequence). The V end lost 5 bases, the J end lost 14 bases, and 15 bases lay between the germline ends. CDR3 length: 12 residues. This CDR3 is CASSQTRHGLFF. The CDR3 region has the DNA TGTGCCAGCAGCCAGACACGCCACGGGCTGTTTTTT.

This clonotype has only a few counts. The chain joins TRBV20-1 to TRBJ1-6, with D perhaps matching TRBD1 (5 bases). CDR1 DFQATT and CDR2 SNEGSKA come from the germline V gene (reference sequence). Trimming removed 0 bases from V and 10 bases from J, with 19 bases in between. The CDR3 runs to 16 residues. CDR3 nucleotides: TGCAGTGCTAGAGATCCAGCCCAGGGAAGGGGATCACCCCTCCACTTT. This sequence encodes CSARDPAQGRGSPLHF.

V and J are TRBV6-5 and TRBJ1-2, with 10 bases matching TRBD1. The CDR3 runs to 13 residues. Trimming removed 5 bases from V and 6 bases from J; junction bases left unmatched: 3. Germline CDR1 MNHEY, CDR2 SVGAGI. CDR3 in amino acids: CASSQDRGNGYTF. The CDR3 DNA is TGTGCCAGCAGTCAGGACAGGGGGAATGGCTACACCTTC.

This clonotype has ten or more counts. This chain links TRBV20-1 with TRBJ1-2; D gene uncertain. Trimming shortened V by 3 bases and J by 8 bases, and 13 bases separated the two germline ends. CDR1 and CDR2 from the germline V gene are DFQATT and SNEGSKA (reference sequence). The CDR3 sequence is 12 residues long. The CDR3 loop is CSASQQTRGYTF. In DNA, the CDR3 is TGCAGTGCTAGTCAACAGACTAGGGGCTACACCTTC.

This chain uses TRBV6-1 with TRBJ2-7; TRBD1 matches at 8 bases. The CDR3 loop spans 12 amino acids. J gave up 6 bases and V 6 bases, and 4 bases lay outside the gene matches. CDR1 and CDR2 from the germline V gene are MNHNS and SASEGT. CDR3 region: CASRDRVREQYF. The CDR3 bases are TGTGCCAGCAGGGACAGGGTCCGCGAGCAGTACTTC.

This clonotype was seen many times. The chain links TRBV28 to TRBJ1-2, with no clear D. Trimming took 6 bases from V and 4 from J, leaving 12 bases between them. CDR1 and CDR2 from the germline V gene are MDHEN and SYDVKM. The CDR3 consists of 13 residues. The CDR3 DNA reads as TGTGCCAGCAGCCGCGGAGGGCCCTATGGCTACACCTTC. Residues: CASSRGGPYGYTF.

J is TRBJ2-1 and V is TRBV2; 11 bases match TRBD2. The CDR3 length is 16 residues. The V gene's germline CDR1 is SNHLY and CDR2 FYNNEI. The junction had 5 bases not matched to a gene; V was cut back by 5 bases and J by 2 bases. CDR3 residues: CASSPRLAGTYNEQFF. CDR3 DNA sequence: TGTGCCAGCAGTCCTCGACTAGCGGGAACCTACAATGAGCAGTTCTTC. The full variable domain, its missing parts supplied by reference TRBV2 and TRBJ2-1, is EPEVTQTPSHQVTQMGQEVILRCVPISNHLYFYWYRQILGQKVEFLVSFYNNEISEKSEIFDDQFSVERPDGSNFTLKIRSTKLEDSAMYFCASSPRLAGTYNEQFFGPGTRLTVL.

This chain uses TRBV7-6 with TRBJ2-7, with a weak D call TRBD1 (6 bases). V lost 0 bases, J lost 8 bases, and 11 bases lay in between. The length of the CDR3 is 13 residues. The germline V gene has CDR1 SGHVS and CDR2 FNYEAQ. This CDR3 is CASSLAQGGQQYF. CDR3 bases: TGTGCCAGCAGCTTAGCGCAAGGGGGTCAGCAGTACTTC. Full variable domain (outside the CDR3, taken from reference TRBV7-6 and TRBJ2-7): GAGVSQSPRYKVTKRGQDVALRCDPISGHVSLYWYRQALGQGPEFLTYFNYEAQQDKSGLPNDRFSAERPEGSISTLTIQRTEQRDSAMYRCASSLAQGGQQYFGPGTRLTVT.

This clonotype was detected a few times. The chain carries TRBV6-2 or TRBV6-3 and TRBJ2-7; 8 nucleotides agree with TRBD1. The CDR3 has 17 amino acids. From germline, CDR1 is MNHEY and CDR2 SVGEGT. The V and J ends lost 0 bases and 0 bases, in that order; junction bases with no gene match: 7. The CDR3 spells CASSYSHRGSGSYEQYF. The CDR3 region has the DNA TGTGCCAGCAGTTACTCTCACAGGGGGTCGGGCTCCTACGAGCAGTACTTC.

This clonotype was observed at least ten times. In DNA, the CDR3 is TGTGCCAGCAGATATACTAACACCGGGGAGCTGTTTTTT. This codes for CASRYTNTGELFF. This chain uses TRBV6-5 with TRBJ2-2; no definite D call. Germline V CDR1 and CDR2: MNHEY, SVGAGI. The ends were cut back, 6 bases at V and 2 bases at J, with 7 bases in the middle. CDR3 size: 13 residues.

This chain connects TRBV24-1 to TRBJ1-6; 7 nucleotides agree with TRBD1. The junction had 3 bases not matched to a gene; V was cut back by 2 bases and J by 6 bases. CDR1 and CDR2 from the germline V gene are KGHDR and SFDVKD. The CDR3 runs 15 residues. Written as DNA, the CDR3 is TGTGCCACCAGTGATTCAGGGGGAAGTAATTCACCCCTCCACTTT. Amino acids: CATSDSGGSNSPLHF.

This sequence joins TRBV18 and TRBJ1-4; 9 bases match TRBD1. V trimming: 8 bases; J trimming: 5 bases; junction bases outside the gene matches: 6. The CDR3 contains 14 residues. CDR1 and CDR2 (germline): KGHSH, LQKENI. The CDR3 DNA reads TGTGCCAGCCGGTCCGGGACAGGGAATGAAAAACTGTTTTTT. Translating it yields CASRSGTGNEKLFF.

This clonotype occurred once. The chain has TRBV12-3 or TRBV12-4 and TRBJ2-3; D possibly corresponds to TRBD2 (5 bases). The V end was cut by 1 base, the J end by 6 bases, with 11 bases between. This CDR3 comprises 14 residues. The DNA of the CDR3 is TGTGCCAGCAGTTTAGGTCTAAGAGGGGATACGCAGTATTTT. This codes for CASSLGLRGDTQYF.

V and J are TRBV4-2 and TRBJ2-1; 7 bases align to TRBD1. Germline values: CDR1 LGHNA, CDR2 YNFKEQ. The CDR3 is 16 residues long. The V and J ends lost 1 base and 6 bases, in that order; junction bases with no gene match: 9. In DNA, the CDR3 is TGTGCCAGCAGCCAAGGTAGACAGGGTGTCCGCAATGAGCAGTTCTTC. This sequence encodes CASSQGRQGVRNEQFF.